Listed below are T cell receptor beta chains from one sample, sequenced in a study of human T cells and chemical hapten exposure. TCRdb used MiXCR to reprocess the RACE reads, holding one entry per CDR3 protein. The repertoire holds tens of thousands of distinct CDR3 sequences, with around 9.3% as singletons. The source material was whole blood, sampled in connection with sensitization to the hapten diphenylcyclopropenone (DPC). The receptor source for this set is a woman aged 45-60 years with alopecia areata. Some clones in this sample may be carry-over from other donors' samples. The CDR3 runs from the conserved cysteine through the conserved F or W. D genes are given only for firm matches. Size is omitted from some rows. Given values are once, few, many or a class for expanded clones.

clone_size	v_call	d_call	j_call	cdr3_nt	cdr3_aa
few	TRBV18	TRBD1	TRBJ1-5	TGTGCCAGCTCACCGAACCCCGGACAGGGAGAACCCCAGCATTTT	CASSPNPGQGEPQHF
few	TRBV20-1	TRBD1	TRBJ2-5	TGCAGTGCTTTAAACAGGGGGCTGTCAGAGACCCAGTACTTC	CSALNRGLSETQYF
many	TRBV10-1	-	TRBJ2-5	TGCGCCAGCCCCTCCCGGGATCTCCAAGAGACCCAGTACTTC	CASPSRDLQETQYF
many	TRBV7-2	TRBD1	TRBJ1-3	TGTGCCAGCAGCGCTACAGGGGGAAGCGCCGGAAACACCATATATTTT	CASSATGGSAGNTIYF
many	TRBV20-1	TRBD1	TRBJ2-7	TGCAGTGCCAAAGCCGGGACAGGGACCTACGAGCAGTACTTC	CSAKAGTGTYEQYF
many	TRBV6-6	-	TRBJ2-3	TGTGCCAGCAGACCCCCGGGGAGTGGAGATACGCAGTATTTT	CASRPPGSGDTQYF
many	TRBV3-1	-	TRBJ1-5	TGTGCCAGCAGCCAAGGAAAGGGGCTCGGTCAGCCCCAGCATTTT	CASSQGKGLGQPQHF
many	TRBV20-1	TRBD1	TRBJ2-7	TGCAGTGCTGGAATACCCGGGACAGGGGTTTCCGAGCAGTACTTC	CSAGIPGTGVSEQYF
-	TRBV25-1	TRBD2	TRBJ2-7	TGTGCCAGCGGGCGGGAGGGCCTCGGCACGGAGCAGTACTTC	CASGREGLGTEQYF
-	TRBV10-3	-	TRBJ2-7	TGTGCCATCAGTGAGTTTCAGGGCTACGAGCAGTACTTC	CAISEFQGYEQYF
few	TRBV28	-	TRBJ1-1	TGTGCCAGCAGTTTAACCGGGGCGACTGAAGCTTTCTTT	CASSLTGATEAFF
few	TRBV19	-	TRBJ2-7	TGTGCCAGTAGTCCCCGGAAGGTGCCGGGGTACGAGCAGTACTTC	CASSPRKVPGYEQYF
many	TRBV20-1	-	TRBJ2-5	TGCAGTGCTAGACAGGGGCAAGAGACCCAGTACTTC	CSARQGQETQYF
many	TRBV19	-	TRBJ2-3	TGTGCCAGTAGTCCCCAGCAGCGGGCAACAGATACGCAGTATTTT	CASSPQQRATDTQYF
-	TRBV5-1	-	TRBJ1-1	TGCGCCAGCGGGGACGGGGCCGTGGGGCGAGCTTTCTTT	CASGDGAVGRAFF
-	TRBV3-1	-	TRBJ1-2	TGTGCCAGCAGCCAAGTTGAGGTCGCTGGCTACACCTTC	CASSQVEVAGYTF
many	TRBV11-2	-	TRBJ1-1	TGTGCCAGCAGCCCCTTCAAGGGTTTAGGGAGTAGTACTAGAATGAACACTGAAGCTTTCTTT	CASSPFKGLGSSTRMNTEAFF
-	TRBV29-1	-	TRBJ2-6	TGCAGCGTTGAGTCCTCTGGGGCCAACGTCCTGACTTTC	CSVESSGANVLTF
many	TRBV20-1	-	TRBJ1-1	TGCAGTGCTCCAAGTCCCTTTTGGATGAACACTGAAGCTTTCTTT	CSAPSPFWMNTEAFF
many	TRBV29-1	-	TRBJ2-2	TGCAGCGCCGAACACGGGGAGCTGTTTTTT	CSAEHGELFF
-	TRBV29-1	TRBD1	TRBJ2-5	TGCAGCGTTGATCCTGGACAGGGAAGGGAGACCCAGTACTTC	CSVDPGQGRETQYF
many	TRBV7-6	TRBD2	TRBJ2-3	TGTGCCAGCAGCAGAGGGACTAGCGGGAGCACAGATACGCAGTATTTT	CASSRGTSGSTDTQYF
few	TRBV6-5	-	TRBJ2-6	TGTGCCAGCAGTGCCCAGGGTACTGGGGCCAACGTCCTGACTTTC	CASSAQGTGANVLTF
many	TRBV20-1	TRBD2	TRBJ2-7	TGCAGTGCCCCGAGCGGGGAACGCTACGAGCAGTACTTC	CSAPSGERYEQYF
many	TRBV12-3/TRBV12-4	TRBD2	TRBJ2-7	TGTGCCAGCAGCGGGGGGGGCTACGAGCAGTACTTC	CASSGGGYEQYF
many	TRBV5-5	TRBD1	TRBJ1-4	TGTGCCAGCAGCTTGAATTTTGGACAGGGTGAAAAACTGTTTTTT	CASSLNFGQGEKLFF
many	TRBV12-3/TRBV12-4	TRBD1	TRBJ1-1	TGTGCCAGCACCGGACAGGGAGGGACTGAAGCTTTCTTT	CASTGQGGTEAFF
-	TRBV30	-	TRBJ1-2	TGTGCCTGGAGTGTAATGGGGATCTATGGCTACACCTTC	CAWSVMGIYGYTF
many	TRBV11-2	TRBD1	TRBJ1-1	TGTGCCAGCAGCTTATCGACAGGGAGCTTGACTGAAGCTTTCTTT	CASSLSTGSLTEAFF